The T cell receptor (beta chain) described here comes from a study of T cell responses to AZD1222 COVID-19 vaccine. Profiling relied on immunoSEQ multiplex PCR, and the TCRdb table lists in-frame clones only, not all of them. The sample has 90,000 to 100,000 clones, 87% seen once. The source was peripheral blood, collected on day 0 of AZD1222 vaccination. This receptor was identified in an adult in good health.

In nucleotides, the CDR3 is TGTGCCACCAGTGATTGGGGCAATGAGCAGTTCTTC. It yields the protein CATSDWGNEQFF. This chain uses TRBV24-1 with TRBJ2-1; D call uncertain. The CDR3 covers 12 residues. CDR1 KGHDR and CDR2 SFDVKD come from the germline V gene. Between the trimmed V and J ends, which lost 2 bases and 6 bases, there was a span of 4 bases.